Following are 8 T cell receptor beta chains from one sample sequenced in a study of blood T cell repertoires in COVID-19. Only in-frame clones appear in the TCRdb table, and some are missing; sequencing was by immunoSEQ multiplex PCR. The sample holds 200,000 to 250,000 clones, around 81% seen once. Sample: peripheral blood. These receptor sequences come from a man younger than 45 who had recovered from COVID-19.

The chain is built from TRBV7-2 and TRBJ1-1; D perhaps matches TRBD1 (6 bases). The CDR3 sequence is 15 residues long. Germline assignment: CDR1 SGHTA and CDR2 FQGNSA. V lost 5 bases and J lost 1, with 14 bases in between. In DNA form, the CDR3 reads TGTGCCAGCAGCCGGACTCCGGACAGGAACACTGAAGCTTTCTTT. As protein: CASSRTPDRNTEAFF. Full variable domain (outside the CDR3, taken from reference TRBV7-2 and TRBJ1-1): GAGVSQSPSNKVTEKGKDVELRCDPISGHTALYWYRQSLGQGLEFLIYFQGNSAPDKSGLPSDRFSAERTGGSVSTLTIQRTQQEDSAVYLCASSRTPDRNTEAFFGQGTRLTVV.

In this sample, this clone turned up once. The V gene is TRBV2, the J gene TRBJ2-1; TRBD1 agrees at 9 bases. Germline V gene lookup returns CDR1 SNHLY and CDR2 FYNNEI. The trim removed 11 bases at V and 0 bases at J, leaving 2 bases unmatched. This CDR3 region has 13 residues. CDR3 sequence: CAATGGSYNEQFF. CDR3 nucleotide sequence: TGTGCCGCGACAGGGGGCTCCTACAATGAGCAGTTCTTC.

For the CDR3, the DNA is TGTGCCAGCAGCTTGGGACAGGCGAACACCGGGGAGCTGTTTTTT. Its protein product is CASSLGQANTGELFF. The chain combines TRBV11-3 with TRBJ2-2, with TRBD1 identical over 8 bases. The CDR3 has 15 residues. Germline loops: CDR1 SGHNT, CDR2 YENEEA. V was clipped by 3 bases and J by 0 bases; unmatched bases: 0.

The gene calls are TRBV6-5 and TRBJ1-6; D might be TRBD1 (6 bases). Trimming took 2 bases from V and 2 from J, leaving 7 bases between them. The CDR3 spans 15 residues. Germline values: CDR1 MNHEY, CDR2 SVGAGI. CDR3 in DNA: TGTGCCAGCAGTTACGGGGGCCCCTATAATTCACCCCTCCACTTT. Translated, it gives CASSYGGPYNSPLHF.

The gene calls are TRBV9 and TRBJ1-1, with 8 positions matching TRBD1. CDR3 length: 16 amino acids. Germline V gene lookup returns CDR1 SGDLS and CDR2 YYNGEE. The junction had 5 bases not matched to a gene; V was cut back by 0 bases and J by 1 base. The DNA for the CDR3 is TGTGCCAGCAGCGTAGTAGGGGGGACAGGGAACACTGAAGCTTTCTTT. It is translated as CASSVVGGTGNTEAFF. The whole variable domain, filled in from reference TRBV9 and TRBJ1-1, reads DSGVTQTPKHLITATGQRVTLRCSPRSGDLSVYWYQQSLDQGLQFLIQYYNGEERAKGNILERFSAQQFPDLHSELNLSSLELGDSALYFCASSVVGGTGNTEAFFGQGTRLTVV.

V gene TRBV5-1 combines with J gene TRBJ1-3, with 7 bases that match TRBD1. V dropped 1 base and J dropped 1; count of bases not matched to a gene: 5. In germline, CDR1 is SGHRS, CDR2 YFSETQ. There are 16 residues in the CDR3. The CDR3 spells CASSLRGRSSGNTIYF. In DNA form, the CDR3 reads TGCGCCAGCAGCTTGAGGGGGCGATCTTCTGGAAACACCATATATTTT.

The chain combines TRBV24-1 with TRBJ2-5; maybe TRBD2 (6 bases). Germline V lookup: CDR1 KGHDR, CDR2 SFDVKD. The CDR3 is made up of 12 amino acids. V gave up 5 bases and J gave up 3 bases, with 6 bases separating them. CDR3: CATSGGEETQYF. The CDR3 bases are TGTGCCACCAGTGGGGGGGAAGAGACCCAGTACTTC.

The rearrangement joins TRBV19 to TRBJ1-3; D not resolved. The CDR3 runs to 14 residues. V was trimmed by 3 bases and J by 2 bases, leaving 8 bases between them. The germline CDR1 and CDR2 sequences are LNHDA and SQIVND (reference sequence). The CDR3 bases are TGTGCCAGTAGTATCGAGGAGGCTGGAAACACCATATATTTT. Translating gives CASSIEEAGNTIYF.